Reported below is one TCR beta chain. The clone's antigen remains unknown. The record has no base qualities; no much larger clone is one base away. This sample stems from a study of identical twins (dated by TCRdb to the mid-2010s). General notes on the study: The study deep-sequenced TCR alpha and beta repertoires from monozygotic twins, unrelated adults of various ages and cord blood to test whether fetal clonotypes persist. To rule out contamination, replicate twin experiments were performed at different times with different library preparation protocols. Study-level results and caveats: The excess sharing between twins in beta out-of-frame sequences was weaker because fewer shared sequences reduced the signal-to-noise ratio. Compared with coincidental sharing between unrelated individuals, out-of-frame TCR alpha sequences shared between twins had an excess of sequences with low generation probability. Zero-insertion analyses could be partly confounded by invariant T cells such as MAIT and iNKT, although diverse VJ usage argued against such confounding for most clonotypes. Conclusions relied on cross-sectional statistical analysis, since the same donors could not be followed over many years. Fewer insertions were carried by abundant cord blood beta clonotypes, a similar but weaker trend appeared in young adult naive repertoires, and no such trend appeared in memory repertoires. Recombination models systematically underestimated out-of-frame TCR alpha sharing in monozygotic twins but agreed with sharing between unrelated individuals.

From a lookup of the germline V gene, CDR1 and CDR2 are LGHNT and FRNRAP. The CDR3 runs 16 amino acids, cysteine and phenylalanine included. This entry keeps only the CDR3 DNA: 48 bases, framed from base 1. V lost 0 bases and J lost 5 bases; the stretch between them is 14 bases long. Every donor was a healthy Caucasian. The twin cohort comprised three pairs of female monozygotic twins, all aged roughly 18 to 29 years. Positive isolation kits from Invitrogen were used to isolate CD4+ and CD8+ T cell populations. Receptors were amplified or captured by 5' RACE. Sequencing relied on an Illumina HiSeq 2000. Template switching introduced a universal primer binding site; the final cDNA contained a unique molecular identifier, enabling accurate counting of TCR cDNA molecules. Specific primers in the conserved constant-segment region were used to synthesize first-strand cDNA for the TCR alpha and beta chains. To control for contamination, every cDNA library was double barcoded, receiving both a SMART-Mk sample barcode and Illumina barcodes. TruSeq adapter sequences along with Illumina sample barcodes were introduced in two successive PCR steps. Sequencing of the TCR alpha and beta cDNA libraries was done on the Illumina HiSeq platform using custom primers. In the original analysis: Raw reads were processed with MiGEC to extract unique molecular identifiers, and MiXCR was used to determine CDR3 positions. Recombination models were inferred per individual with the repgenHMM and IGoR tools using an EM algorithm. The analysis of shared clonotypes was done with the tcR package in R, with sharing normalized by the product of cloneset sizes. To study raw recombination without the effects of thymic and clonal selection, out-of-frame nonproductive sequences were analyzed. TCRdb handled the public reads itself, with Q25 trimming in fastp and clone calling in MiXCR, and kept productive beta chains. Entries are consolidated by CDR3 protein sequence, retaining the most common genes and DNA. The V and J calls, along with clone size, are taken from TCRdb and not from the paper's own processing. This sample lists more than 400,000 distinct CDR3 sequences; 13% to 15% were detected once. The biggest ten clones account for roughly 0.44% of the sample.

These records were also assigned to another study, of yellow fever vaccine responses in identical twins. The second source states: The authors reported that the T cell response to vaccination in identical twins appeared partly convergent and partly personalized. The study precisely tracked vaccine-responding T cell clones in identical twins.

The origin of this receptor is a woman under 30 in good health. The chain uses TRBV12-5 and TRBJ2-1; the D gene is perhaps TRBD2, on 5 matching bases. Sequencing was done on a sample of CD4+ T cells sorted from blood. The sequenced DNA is TGTGCTAGTGGTTTGGTTCTGAGCGGAGCTCACAATGAGCAGTTCTTC. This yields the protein CASGLVLSGAHNEQFF.